The 5 T cell receptor beta chains listed next were all sequenced from one sample in a study of radiotherapy plus CTLA-4 blockade in lung cancer. Using immunoSEQ multiplex PCR, the repertoire was profiled, and TCRdb retains in-frame clones only, with some absent. The sample has fewer than 95,000 clones, 83% seen once; the top ten hold around 0.78%. The source material was peripheral blood, sampled from a patient treated with radiotherapy plus ipilimumab. The receptors derive from a human donor with non-small cell lung cancer who had stable disease on radiotherapy plus ipilimumab.

This sequence joins TRBV30 and TRBJ2-3, with 8 nucleotides matching TRBD2. The CDR3 covers 15 residues. Trimming at V came to 7 bases and at J to 0 bases, leaving 9 bases not matched to a gene. Germline V gene data show CDR1 as GTSNPN and CDR2 as SVGIG (reference sequence). The CDR3 protein is CASTPGLVSTDTQYF. Here the CDR3 DNA reads TGTGCCTCCACCCCGGGACTAGTTAGCACAGATACGCAGTATTTT.

The chain couples TRBV7-2 to TRBJ1-5; TRBD1 aligns across 9 bases. Germline CDR1 is SGHTA and CDR2 is FQGNSA. This CDR3 has 16 residues. J gave up 7 bases and V 5 bases, and 12 bases lay outside the gene matches. This CDR3 is CASSLRTGAATQPQHF. CDR3 DNA sequence: TGTGCCAGCAGCCTTCGGACAGGGGCTGCGACACAGCCCCAGCATTTT. Complete variable domain (other parts from reference TRBV7-2 and TRBJ1-5): GAGVSQSPSNKVTEKGKDVELRCDPISGHTALYWYRQSLGQGLEFLIYFQGNSAPDKSGLPSDRFSAERTGGSVSTLTIQRTQQEDSAVYLCASSLRTGAATQPQHFGDGTRLSIL.

The chain couples TRBV28 to TRBJ1-1; 8 bases are a match to TRBD1. The CDR3 covers 16 residues. Trimming took 4 bases from V and 3 from J; bases not matched to a gene: 10. Per the germline V gene, CDR1 is MDHEN and CDR2 is SYDVKM. As DNA, the CDR3 is TGTGCCAGCAGTTCTCCACAGGGGGATGGTCACACTGAAGCTTTCTTT. It specifies CASSSPQGDGHTEAFF.

The chain has TRBV18 and TRBJ1-5; perhaps TRBD1 as D (6 bases). CDR3 length: 16 residues. Germline CDR1 reads KGHSH; CDR2 reads LQKENI. The V gene lost 0 bases and the J gene lost 4 bases, with 13 bases spanning the gap. The CDR3 reads CASSPPGSGANQPQHF. Here the CDR3 DNA reads TGTGCCAGCTCACCACCGGGCTCAGGGGCGAATCAGCCCCAGCATTTT. Full variable domain (missing parts from reference TRBV18 and TRBJ1-5): NAGVMQNPRHLVRRRGQEARLRCSPMKGHSHVYWYRQLPEEGLKFMVYLQKENIIDESGMPKERFSAEFPKEGPSILRIQQVVRGDSAAYFCASSPPGSGANQPQHFGDGTRLSIL.

The chain links TRBV14 to TRBJ1-6; D is ambiguous. This CDR3 has 14 residues. Trimming pared 4 bases from V and 10 bases from J, leaving 14 bases between. CDR1 is SGHDN, CDR2 FVKESK, per germline. The chain's CDR3 is CASSLLVGVSPLHF. The CDR3 DNA follows: TGTGCCAGCAGCCTCCTCGTCGGGGTCTCACCCCTCCACTTT.